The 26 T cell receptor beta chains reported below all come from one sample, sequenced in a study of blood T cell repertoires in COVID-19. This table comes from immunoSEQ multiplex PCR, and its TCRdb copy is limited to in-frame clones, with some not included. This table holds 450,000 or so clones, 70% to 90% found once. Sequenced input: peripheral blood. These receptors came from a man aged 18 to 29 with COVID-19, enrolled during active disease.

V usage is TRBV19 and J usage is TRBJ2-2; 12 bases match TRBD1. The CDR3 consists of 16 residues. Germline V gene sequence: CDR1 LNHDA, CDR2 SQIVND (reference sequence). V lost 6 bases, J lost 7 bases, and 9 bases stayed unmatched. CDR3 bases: TGTGCCAGTAGACAACCGGGACAGGGGGCCTTCGGGGAGCTGTTTTTT. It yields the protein CASRQPGQGAFGELFF.

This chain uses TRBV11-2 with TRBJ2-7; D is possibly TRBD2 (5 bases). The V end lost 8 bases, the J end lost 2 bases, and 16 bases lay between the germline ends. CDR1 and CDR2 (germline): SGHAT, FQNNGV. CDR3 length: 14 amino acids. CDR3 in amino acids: CASSASGKPYEQYF. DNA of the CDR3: TGTGCCAGCTCAGCGTCGGGGAAGCCCTACGAGCAGTACTTC.

The CDR3 sequence: CASSPISANYGYTF. The CDR3 DNA is TGTGCCAGCAGCCCCATCAGTGCTAACTATGGCTACACCTTC. The gene calls are TRBV7-2 and TRBJ1-2; D is uncertain. The CDR3 loop spans 14 amino acids. Germline CDR1 reads SGHTA; CDR2 reads FQGNSA. V lost 5 bases, J lost 0 bases, and 10 bases lay in between.

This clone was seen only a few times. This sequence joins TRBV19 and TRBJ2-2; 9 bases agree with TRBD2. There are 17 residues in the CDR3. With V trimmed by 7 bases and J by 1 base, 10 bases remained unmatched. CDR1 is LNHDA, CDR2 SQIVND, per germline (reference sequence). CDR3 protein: CASIPAGGILNTGELFF. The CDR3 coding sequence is TGTGCCAGTATCCCAGCGGGGGGTATCCTGAACACCGGGGAGCTGTTTTTT.

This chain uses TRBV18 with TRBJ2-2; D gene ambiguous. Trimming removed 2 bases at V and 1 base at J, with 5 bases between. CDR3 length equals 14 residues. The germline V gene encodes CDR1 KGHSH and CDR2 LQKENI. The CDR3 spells CASSPRQNTGELFF. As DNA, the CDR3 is TGTGCCAGCTCACCAAGACAGAACACCGGGGAGCTGTTTTTT.

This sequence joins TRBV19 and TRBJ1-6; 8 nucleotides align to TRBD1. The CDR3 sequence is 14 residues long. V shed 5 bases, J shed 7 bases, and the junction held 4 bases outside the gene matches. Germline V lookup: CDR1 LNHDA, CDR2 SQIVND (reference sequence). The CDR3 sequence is CASSETGANSPLHF. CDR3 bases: TGTGCCAGTAGTGAGACAGGGGCAAATTCACCCCTCCACTTT. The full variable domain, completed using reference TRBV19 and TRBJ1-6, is DGGITQSPKYLFRKEGQNVTLSCEQNLNHDAMYWYRQDPGQGLRLIYYSQIVNDFQKGDIAEGYSVSREKKESFPLTVTSAQKNPTAFYLCASSETGANSPLHFGNGTRLTVT.

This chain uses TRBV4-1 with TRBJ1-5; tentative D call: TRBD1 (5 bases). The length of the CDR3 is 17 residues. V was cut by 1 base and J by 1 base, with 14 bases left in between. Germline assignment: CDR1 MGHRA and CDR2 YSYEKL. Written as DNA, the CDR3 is TGCGCCAGCAGCCAAGTTTTCCCAGGACAAAGCAATCAGCCCCAGCATTTT. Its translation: CASSQVFPGQSNQPQHF.

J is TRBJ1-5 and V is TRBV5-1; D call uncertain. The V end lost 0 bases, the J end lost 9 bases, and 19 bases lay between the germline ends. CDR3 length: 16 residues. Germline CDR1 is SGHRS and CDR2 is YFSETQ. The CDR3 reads CASSLEVMDGGSPQHF. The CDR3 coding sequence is TGCGCCAGCAGCTTGGAGGTCATGGACGGAGGTTCGCCCCAGCATTTT. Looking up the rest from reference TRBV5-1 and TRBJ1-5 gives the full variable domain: KAGVTQTPRYLIKTRGQQVTLSCSPISGHRSVSWYQQTPGQGLQFLFEYFSETQRNKGNFPGRFSGRQFSNSRSEMNVSTLELGDSALYLCASSLEVMDGGSPQHFGDGTRLSIL.

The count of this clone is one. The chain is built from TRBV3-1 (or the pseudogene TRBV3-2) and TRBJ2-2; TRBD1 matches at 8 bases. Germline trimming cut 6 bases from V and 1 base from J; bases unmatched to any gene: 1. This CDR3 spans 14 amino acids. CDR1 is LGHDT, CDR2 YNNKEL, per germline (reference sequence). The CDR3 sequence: CASSGTGNTGELFF. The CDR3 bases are TGTGCCAGCAGTGGGACAGGGAACACCGGGGAGCTGTTTTTT.

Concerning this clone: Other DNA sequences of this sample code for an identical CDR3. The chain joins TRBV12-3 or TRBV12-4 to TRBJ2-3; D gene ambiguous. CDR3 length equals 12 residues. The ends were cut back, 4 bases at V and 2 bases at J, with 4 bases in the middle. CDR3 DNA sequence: TGTGCCAGCAGTTCCTCCACAGATACGCAGTATTTT. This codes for CASSSSTDTQYF.

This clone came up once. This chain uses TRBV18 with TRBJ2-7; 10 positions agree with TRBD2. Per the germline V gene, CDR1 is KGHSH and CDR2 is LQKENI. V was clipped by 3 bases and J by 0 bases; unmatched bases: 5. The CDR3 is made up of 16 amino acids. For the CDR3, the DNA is TGTGCCAGCTCACCCCCAGCGGGAGGGCCCTCCTACGAGCAGTACTTC. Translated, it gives CASSPPAGGPSYEQYF. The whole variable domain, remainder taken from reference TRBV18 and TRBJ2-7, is NAGVMQNPRHLVRRRGQEARLRCSPMKGHSHVYWYRQLPEEGLKFMVYLQKENIIDESGMPKERFSAEFPKEGPSILRIQQVVRGDSAAYFCASSPPAGGPSYEQYFGPGTRLTVT.

The CDR3 region is CASSLSEGQGFYNEQFF. The CDR3 DNA reads TGTGCCAGCAGTTTATCGGAAGGACAGGGGTTCTACAATGAGCAGTTCTTC. This rearrangement joins TRBV27 to TRBJ2-1; 9 bases line up with TRBD1. V gave up 0 bases and J gave up 3 bases; unmatched junction bases: 6. Germline V lookup: CDR1 MNHEY, CDR2 SMNVEV (reference sequence). This CDR3 has 17 residues.

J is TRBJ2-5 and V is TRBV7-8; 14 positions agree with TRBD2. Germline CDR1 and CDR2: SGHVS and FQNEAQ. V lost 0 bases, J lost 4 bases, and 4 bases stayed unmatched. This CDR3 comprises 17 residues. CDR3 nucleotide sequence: TGTGCCAGCAGCTTAGCGGGGACTAGCGGGAGTTTAGAGACCCAGTACTTC. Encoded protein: CASSLAGTSGSLETQYF.

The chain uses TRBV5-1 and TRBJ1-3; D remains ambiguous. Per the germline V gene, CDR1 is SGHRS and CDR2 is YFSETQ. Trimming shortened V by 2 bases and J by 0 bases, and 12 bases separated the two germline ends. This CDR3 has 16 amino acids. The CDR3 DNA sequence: TGCGCCAGCAGCTTAACTGGGAGCAACTCTGGAAACACCATATATTTT. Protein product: CASSLTGSNSGNTIYF.

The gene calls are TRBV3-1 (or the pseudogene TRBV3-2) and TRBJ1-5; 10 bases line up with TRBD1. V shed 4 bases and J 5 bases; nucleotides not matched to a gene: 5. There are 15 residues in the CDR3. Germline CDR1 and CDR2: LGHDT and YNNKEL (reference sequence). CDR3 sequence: CASSRSTGGDQPQHF. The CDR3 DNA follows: TGTGCCAGCAGCCGATCGACAGGGGGCGATCAGCCCCAGCATTTT.

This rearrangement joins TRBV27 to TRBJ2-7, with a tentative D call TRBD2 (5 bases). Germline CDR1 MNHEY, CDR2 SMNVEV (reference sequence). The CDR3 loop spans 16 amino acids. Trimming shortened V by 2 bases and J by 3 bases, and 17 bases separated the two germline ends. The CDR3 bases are TGTGCCAGCAGTTTAGGTGGGCTCGCGGCGGGCTACGAGCAGTACTTC. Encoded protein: CASSLGGLAAGYEQYF.

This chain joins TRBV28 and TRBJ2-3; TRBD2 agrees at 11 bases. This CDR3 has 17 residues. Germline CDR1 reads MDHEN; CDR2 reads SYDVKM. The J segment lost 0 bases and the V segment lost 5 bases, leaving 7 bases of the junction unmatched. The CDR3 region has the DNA TGTGCCAGCAGTCCTAGGGGACTAGCGGTGAGCACAGATACGCAGTATTTT. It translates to CASSPRGLAVSTDTQYF.

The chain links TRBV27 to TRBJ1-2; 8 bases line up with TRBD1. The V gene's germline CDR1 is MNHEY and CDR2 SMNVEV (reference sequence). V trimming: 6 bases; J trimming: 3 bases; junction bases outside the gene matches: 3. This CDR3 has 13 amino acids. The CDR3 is CASSMGQDYGYTF. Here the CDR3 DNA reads TGTGCCAGCAGCATGGGACAGGACTATGGCTACACCTTC.

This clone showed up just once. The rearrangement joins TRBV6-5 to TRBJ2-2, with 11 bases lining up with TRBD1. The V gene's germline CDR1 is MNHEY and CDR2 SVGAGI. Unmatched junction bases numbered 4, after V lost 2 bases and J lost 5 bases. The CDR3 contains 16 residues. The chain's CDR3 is CASSYDGQGATGELFF. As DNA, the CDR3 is TGTGCCAGCAGTTACGATGGACAGGGGGCGACCGGGGAGCTGTTTTTT.

The CDR3 loop reads CASSLGPGYTF. The DNA of the CDR3 is TGTGCCAGCAGTTTGGGCCCGGGCTACACCTTC. The chain employs TRBV12-3 or TRBV12-4 and TRBJ1-2; no reliable D call. This CDR3 comprises 11 residues. Trimming removed 3 bases at V and 8 bases at J, with 7 bases between.

The CDR3: CATSDVTSEINEQFF. The DNA of the CDR3 is TGTGCCACCAGTGATGTGACTAGCGAGATAAATGAGCAGTTCTTC. The chain couples TRBV24-1 to TRBJ2-1, with TRBD2 identical over 8 bases. Per the germline V gene, CDR1 is KGHDR and CDR2 is SFDVKD. Unmatched junction bases numbered 7, after V lost 3 bases and J lost 7 bases. The CDR3 is 15 amino acids.

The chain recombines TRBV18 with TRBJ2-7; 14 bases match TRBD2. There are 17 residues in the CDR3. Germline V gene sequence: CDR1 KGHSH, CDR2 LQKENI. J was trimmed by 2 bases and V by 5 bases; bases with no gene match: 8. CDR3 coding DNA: TGTGCCAGCTCAAACCCGGGACTAGCGGGAGAGCCCTACGAGCAGTACTTC. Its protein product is CASSNPGLAGEPYEQYF. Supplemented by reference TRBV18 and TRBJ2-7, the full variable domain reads NAGVMQNPRHLVRRRGQEARLRCSPMKGHSHVYWYRQLPEEGLKFMVYLQKENIIDESGMPKERFSAEFPKEGPSILRIQQVVRGDSAAYFCASSNPGLAGEPYEQYFGPGTRLTVT.

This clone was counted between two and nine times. The CDR3, as DNA: TGTGCCAGCTCCCCTGGAGGGACAGCTGAAGCTTTCTTT. Amino acid sequence: CASSPGGTAEAFF. J is TRBJ1-1 and V is TRBV18, with 7 bases aligning to TRBD1. J gave up 6 bases and V 6 bases, and 7 bases lay outside the gene matches. Germline V gene sequence: CDR1 KGHSH, CDR2 LQKENI. The CDR3 runs to 13 residues.

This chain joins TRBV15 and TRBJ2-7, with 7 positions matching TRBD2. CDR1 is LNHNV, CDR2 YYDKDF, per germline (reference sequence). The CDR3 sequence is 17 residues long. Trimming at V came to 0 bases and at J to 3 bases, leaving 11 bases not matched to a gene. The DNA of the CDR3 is TGTGCCACCAGCAGAGAGAGGCGTGCGGGGGAGTACTACGAGCAGTACTTC. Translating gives CATSRERRAGEYYEQYF.

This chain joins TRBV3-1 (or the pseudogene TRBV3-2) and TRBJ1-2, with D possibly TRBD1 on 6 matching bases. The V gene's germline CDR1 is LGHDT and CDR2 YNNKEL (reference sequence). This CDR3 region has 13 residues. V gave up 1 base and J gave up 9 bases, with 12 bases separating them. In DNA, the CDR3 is TGTGCCAGCAGCCAAGGTAACCAGGGGAGCTACACCTTC. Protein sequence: CASSQGNQGSYTF.

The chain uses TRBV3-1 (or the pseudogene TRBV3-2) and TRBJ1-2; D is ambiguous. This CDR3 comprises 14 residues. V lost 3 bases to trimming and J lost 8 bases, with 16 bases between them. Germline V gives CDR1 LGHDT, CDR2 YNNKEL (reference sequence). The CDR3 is CASSHSTRAGGYTF. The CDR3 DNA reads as TGTGCCAGCAGCCACTCAACCCGGGCGGGCGGCTACACCTTC.